One sample yielded the 3 T cell receptor beta chains listed below, sequenced in a study of blood T cell repertoires in COVID-19. TCRdb keeps only in-frame clones here, not all; method: immunoSEQ multiplex PCR. The data contain over 110,000 clones, 88% of them singletons. Sequencing used peripheral blood. All receptors come from a man between 65 and 79 years old with acute or convalescent COVID-19.

This clone was picked up a small number of times. The V and J genes are TRBV6-5 and TRBJ2-5, with TRBD1 as a possible D gene (6 bases). Germline-derived CDR1 and CDR2 are MNHEY and SVGAGI. CDR3 length: 13 residues. V lost 6 bases, J lost 7 bases, and 15 bases lay in between. CDR3 nucleotide sequence: TGTGCCAGCAGCCGACAGGTGAGACGGACCCAGTACTTC. Amino acids: CASSRQVRRTQYF.

This chain uses TRBV6-2 or TRBV6-3 with TRBJ2-1; D is perhaps TRBD2 (6 bases). The germline V and J ends were trimmed by 2 bases and 7 bases, with 6 bases remaining between them. The germline CDR1 and CDR2 sequences are MNHEY and SVGEGT. The CDR3 consists of 12 residues. The DNA for the CDR3 is TGTGCCAGCAGTTACGGGAGGAATGAGCAGTTCTTC. Translating gives CASSYGRNEQFF.

This chain uses TRBV5-5 with TRBJ1-5; 12 positions match TRBD1. The germline CDR1 and CDR2 sequences are SGHKS and YYEKEE (reference sequence). This CDR3 spans 19 amino acids. V dropped 0 bases and J dropped 2; count of bases not matched to a gene: 9. The CDR3 reads CASSLEGTGGAFGNQPQHF. The CDR3 DNA is TGTGCCAGCAGCTTGGAGGGGACAGGGGGCGCTTTTGGCAATCAGCCCCAGCATTTT.